This T cell receptor beta chain is drawn from a study of blood T cell repertoires in COVID-19. The CDR3 is 12 amino acids. V was shortened by 2 bases and J by 3 bases, with 7 bases between the two germline ends. From germline, CDR1 is GTSNPN and CDR2 SVGIG (reference sequence). Sequenced by immunoSEQ multiplex PCR; TCRdb stores in-frame clones only, minus some. Seen here are 140,000 to 150,000 clones, roughly 89% observed once, and the top ten hold less than 4.5%. Sample: PBMCs or T cells enriched from blood (not recorded which). The chain couples TRBV30 to TRBJ1-2, with D perhaps TRBD1 (5 bases). The sequence came from a man aged 50 to 60 who had recovered from COVID-19. As DNA, the CDR3 is TGTGCCTGGAGTCGGACATACTATGGCTACACCTTC. Translating gives CAWSRTYYGYTF.